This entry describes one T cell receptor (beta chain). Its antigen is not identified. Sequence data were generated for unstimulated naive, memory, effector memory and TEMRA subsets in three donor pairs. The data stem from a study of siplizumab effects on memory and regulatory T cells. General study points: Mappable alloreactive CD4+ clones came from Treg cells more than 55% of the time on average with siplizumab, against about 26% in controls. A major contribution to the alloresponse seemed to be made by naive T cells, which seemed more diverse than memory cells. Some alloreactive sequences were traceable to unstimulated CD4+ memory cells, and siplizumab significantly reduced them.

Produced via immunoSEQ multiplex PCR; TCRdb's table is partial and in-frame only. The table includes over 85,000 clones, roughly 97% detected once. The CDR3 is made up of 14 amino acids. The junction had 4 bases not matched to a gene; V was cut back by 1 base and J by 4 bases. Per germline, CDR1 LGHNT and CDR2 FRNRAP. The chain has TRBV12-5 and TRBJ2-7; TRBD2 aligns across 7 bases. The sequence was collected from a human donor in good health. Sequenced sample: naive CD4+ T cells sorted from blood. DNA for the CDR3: TGTGCTAGTGGTTTGGCTAGCGGAAAGTACGAGCAGTACTTC. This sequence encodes CASGLASGKYEQYF.